This T cell receptor beta chain was recorded in a study of blood T cell repertoires in COVID-19. Study in general: Nucleic acid was either cDNA or gDNA, and it came from T cells, B-cell-depleted T cells, or PBMCs.

Data came from immunoSEQ multiplex PCR; TCRdb stores just in-frame clones and leaves some out. The sample contains more than 95,000 clones, 75% to 85% of which appear only once. The CDR3 is 17 residues long. V gave up 2 bases and J gave up 3 bases; unmatched junction bases: 13. Germline CDR1 and CDR2: SGHNT and YYREEE (reference sequence). The V and J genes are TRBV5-4 and TRBJ2-7; 8 nucleotides match TRBD1. The sequence was collected from a man in his 60s with acute or convalescent COVID-19. Sequenced input: peripheral blood. In DNA form, the CDR3 reads TGTGCCAGCAGCTTAATATCCCGACAGGGGCGGCTCTACGAGCAGTACTTC. Its translation is CASSLISRQGRLYEQYF. Full variable domain (remainder filled in from reference TRBV5-4 and TRBJ2-7): ETGVTQSPTHLIKTRGQQVTLRCSSQSGHNTVSWYQQALGQGPQFIFQYYREEENGRGNFPPRFSGLQFPNYSSELNVNALELDDSALYLCASSLISRQGRLYEQYFGPGTRLTVT.